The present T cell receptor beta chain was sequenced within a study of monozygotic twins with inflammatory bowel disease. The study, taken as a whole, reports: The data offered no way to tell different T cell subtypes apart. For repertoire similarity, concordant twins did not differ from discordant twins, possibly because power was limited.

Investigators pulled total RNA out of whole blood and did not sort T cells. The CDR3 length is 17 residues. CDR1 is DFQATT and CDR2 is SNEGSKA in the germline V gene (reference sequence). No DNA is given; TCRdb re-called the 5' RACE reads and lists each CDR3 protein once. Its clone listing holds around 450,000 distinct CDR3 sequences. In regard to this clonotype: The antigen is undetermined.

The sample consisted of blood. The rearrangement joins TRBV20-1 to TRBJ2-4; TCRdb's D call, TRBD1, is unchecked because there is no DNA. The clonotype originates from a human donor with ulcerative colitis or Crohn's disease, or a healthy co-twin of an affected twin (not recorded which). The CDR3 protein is CSADGQETVIAKNIQYF.